A single sample is the source of the 11 T cell receptor beta chains below, sequenced in a study of T-cell reconstitution after alpha-beta-depleted transplantation in children. Preparation of the TCRbeta library was carried out with unique molecular identifiers. TCRdb redid the calling of the PCR reads with MiXCR, one entry per CDR3 protein. The sample lists about 16,000 distinct CDR3 sequences, about 8% seen once, with 30% to 45% in the top ten. The sample consisted of PBMCs, mostly from graft donor cells, taken 60 days after TCRalphabeta/CD19-depleted stem cell transplant. These TCRs come from a boy younger than two who had a stem cell transplant for Wiskott-Aldrich syndrome, so the T cells may come from the graft donor.

Details on this clonotype: One base away lies a much larger clone, so this may be a sequencing read error. V usage is TRBV5-6 and J usage is TRBJ1-5; D unresolved. Germline values: CDR1 SGHDT, CDR2 YYEEEE. The CDR3 is 16 residues long. With 3 bases removed from V and 4 bases from J, the gap between germline ends came to 17 bases. The CDR3 is CASSSKQRAKNQPQHF. Here the CDR3 DNA reads TGTGCCAGCAGCTCGAAACAGAGGGCGAAGAATCAGCCCCAGCATTTT.

This clonotype has at least ten counts. J is TRBJ1-1 and V is TRBV12-3 or TRBV12-4; D unresolved. The CDR3 is 16 amino acids. V was clipped by 0 bases and J by 1 base, with 12 bases between them. Written as DNA, the CDR3 is TGTGCCAGCAGTTTAGCGCGTGGTAGGTGGAACACTGAAGCTTTCTTT. Amino acid sequence: CASSLARGRWNTEAFF.

A few counts support this clonotype. This chain connects TRBV20-1 to TRBJ2-1; 7 nucleotides line up with TRBD2. CDR1 and CDR2 (germline): DFQATT, SNEGSKA (reference sequence). V was clipped by 5 bases and J by 5 bases; unmatched bases: 9. The CDR3 loop spans 14 amino acids. In DNA, the CDR3 is TGCAGTGCTCTCGGGCCTAGCGGAAACAATGAGCAGTTCTTC. Translated, it gives CSALGPSGNNEQFF.

By share, this clonotype counts as medium-sized. This rearrangement joins TRBV3-1 to TRBJ1-1; D possibly corresponds to TRBD1 (5 bases). The CDR3 is 14 amino acids. CDR1 LGHDT and CDR2 YNNKEL come from the germline V gene (reference sequence). Trimming left V 0 bases short and J 3 bases short, with 8 bases between. CDR3 sequence (DNA): TGTGCCAGCAGCCAAGAGTCGGGGGACACTGAAGCTTTCTTT. Its translation is CASSQESGDTEAFF.

At least ten counts were recorded for this clonotype. The chain combines TRBV3-1 with TRBJ1-1; D may be TRBD1 (5 bases). With 6 bases removed from V and 1 base from J, the gap between germline ends came to 9 bases. The CDR3 consists of 13 residues. CDR1 LGHDT and CDR2 YNNKEL come from the germline V gene (reference sequence). The CDR3 sequence: CASRLGENTEAFF. CDR3 nucleotide sequence: TGTGCCAGCAGACTAGGGGAGAACACTGAAGCTTTCTTT.

This clonotype is medium-sized within its sample. V and J are TRBV28 and TRBJ2-7; D remains unclear. Germline-derived CDR1 and CDR2 are MDHEN and SYDVKM. CDR3 size: 11 residues. V lost 7 bases and J lost 6, with 10 bases in between. The CDR3 sequence is CASNGGREQYF. For the CDR3, the DNA is TGTGCCAGCAACGGCGGACGCGAGCAGTACTTC.

This clonotype was seen a few times. The chain has TRBV7-2 and TRBJ1-4, with D maybe TRBD1 (5 bases). Germline V CDR1 and CDR2: SGHTA, FQGNSA. The CDR3 has 14 amino acids. The V gene lost 1 base and the J gene lost 6 bases, with 9 bases spanning the gap. CDR3: CASSLEGYYEKLFF. DNA of the CDR3: TGTGCCAGCAGCTTAGAGGGGTATTATGAAAAACTGTTTTTT.

This clonotype turned up a few times. V is TRBV20-1 and J is TRBJ2-3; 8 nucleotides agree with TRBD1. The CDR3 length is 15 residues. The V segment lost 1 base and the J segment 5 bases; nucleotides outside the gene matches: 8. Germline V lookup: CDR1 DFQATT, CDR2 SNEGSKA (reference sequence). The CDR3 is CSARVPQGGQDTQYF. DNA for the CDR3: TGCAGTGCTAGAGTTCCACAGGGGGGACAAGATACGCAGTATTTT.

This clonotype was detected many times. V is TRBV20-1 and J is TRBJ2-1, with 10 positions matching TRBD1. CDR1 is DFQATT, CDR2 SNEGSKA, per germline (reference sequence). CDR3 length: 15 amino acids. The ends lost 3 bases at V and 7 bases at J; junction bases unmatched: 9. CDR3 amino acids: CSASEGTGALNEQFF. The CDR3 nucleotides read TGCAGTGCTAGTGAGGGGACAGGGGCTCTGAATGAGCAGTTCTTC.

This clonotype was detected ten times or more. The chain combines TRBV20-1 with TRBJ2-7; 7 bases agree with TRBD1. V lost 3 bases, J lost 7 bases, and 18 bases stayed unmatched. The CDR3 spans 16 residues. Germline CDR1 and CDR2: DFQATT and SNEGSKA (reference sequence). DNA of the CDR3: TGCAGTGCTAGCCCCCCCAGAGGGGGCGCTGGTTGGGAGCAGTACTTC. Protein sequence: CSASPPRGGAGWEQYF.

This chain connects TRBV5-1 to TRBJ1-2; a weak D match, TRBD1 (6 bases). V was pared by 0 bases and J by 3 bases, with 12 bases between. CDR3 length equals 15 residues. Looked up from germline, CDR1 is SGHRS and CDR2 is YFSETQ. CDR3 protein: CASSLASGGYYGYTF. CDR3 DNA: TGCGCCAGCAGCTTGGCTTCGGGGGGCTACTATGGCTACACCTTC.